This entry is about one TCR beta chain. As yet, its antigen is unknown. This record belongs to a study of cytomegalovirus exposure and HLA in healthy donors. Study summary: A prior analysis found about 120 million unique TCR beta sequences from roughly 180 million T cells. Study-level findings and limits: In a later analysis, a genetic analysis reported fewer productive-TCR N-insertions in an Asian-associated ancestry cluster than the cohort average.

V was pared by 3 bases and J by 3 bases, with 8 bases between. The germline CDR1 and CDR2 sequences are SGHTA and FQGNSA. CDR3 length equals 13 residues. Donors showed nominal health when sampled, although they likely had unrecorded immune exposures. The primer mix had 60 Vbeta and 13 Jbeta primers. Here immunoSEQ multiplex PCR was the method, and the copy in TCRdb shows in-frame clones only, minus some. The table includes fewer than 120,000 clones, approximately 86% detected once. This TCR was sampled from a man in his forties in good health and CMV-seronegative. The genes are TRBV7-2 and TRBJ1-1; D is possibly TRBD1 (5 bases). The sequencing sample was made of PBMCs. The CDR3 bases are TGTGCCAGCAGCTTCGACAGCCACACTGAAGCTTTCTTT. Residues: CASSFDSHTEAFF.